The present T cell receptor beta chain was sequenced within a study of cytomegalovirus exposure and HLA in healthy donors. Study-wide points: Rare TCR sequences dominated, though some public TCRs recurred in many donors.

PCR was performed using 60 Vbeta and 13 Jbeta primers. TCRdb's copy holds only in-frame clones and misses some; the assay was immunoSEQ multiplex PCR. Of tens of thousands of clones listed, approximately 79% were seen once; the top ten hold approximately 3%. Turning to this clone: Its antigen is undetermined.

V lost 5 bases and J lost 8; bases outside the gene matches: 5. Per the germline V gene, CDR1 is SGHTA and CDR2 is FQGNSA. The CDR3 is 15 amino acids. The sequence came from a man aged 25 to 40 in good health and CMV-seronegative. The material sequenced was PBMCs. This sequence joins TRBV7-2 and TRBJ1-6; 11 bases align to TRBD1. Here the CDR3 DNA reads TGTGCCAGCAGCCAATGGACAGGGGGCGATTCACCCCTCCACTTT. Amino acids: CASSQWTGGDSPLHF.